Each of the 3 T cell receptor beta chains below was sequenced from the same sample in a study of vaccination and CD4 T cells after COVID-19. Antigens for these TCRs are unknown. The treatment: approximately 9-day PBMC culture with coronavirus spike peptide pools or control peptides (ViraFEST assay). The Oncomine TCR Beta short-read assay was applied to DNA of cultured CD4+ T cells. TCRdb passed the PCR reads through MiXCR, listing each CDR3 protein once. The sample holds 20,000 to 25,000 distinct CDR3 sequences, around half seen once. Sequences were obtained from CD4+ T cells from blood, cultured in vitro. The receptor set was obtained from a human donor who had recovered from COVID-19.

The CDR3 reads CASSLGLGIYEQYF. CDR3 sequence (DNA): TGTGCCAGCAGCTTAGGCTTAGGAATCTACGAGCAGTACTTC. The rearrangement uses TRBV7-2 and TRBJ2-7; D ambiguous. The CDR3 spans 14 residues. Looked up from germline, CDR1 is SGHTA and CDR2 is FQGNSA. Trimming removed 1 base at V and 3 bases at J, with 10 bases between.

The gene calls are TRBV5-1 and TRBJ1-2; 7 positions match TRBD1. The J segment lost 10 bases and the V segment lost 2 bases, leaving 2 bases of the junction unmatched. Germline V lookup: CDR1 SGHRS, CDR2 YFSETQ. The length of the CDR3 is 11 residues. The CDR3 loop is CASSLGQAYTF. The CDR3 coding sequence is TGCGCCAGCAGCTTAGGACAGGCCTACACCTTC.

The chain links TRBV30 to TRBJ1-5; no clear D. V was trimmed by 7 bases and J by 3 bases, leaving 13 bases between them. The V gene's germline CDR1 is GTSNPN and CDR2 SVGIG (reference sequence). CDR3 length: 13 amino acids. CDR3 sequence (DNA): TGTGCCTTTACATTATTCCCCAATCAGCCCCAGCATTTT. The encoded protein is CAFTLFPNQPQHF.